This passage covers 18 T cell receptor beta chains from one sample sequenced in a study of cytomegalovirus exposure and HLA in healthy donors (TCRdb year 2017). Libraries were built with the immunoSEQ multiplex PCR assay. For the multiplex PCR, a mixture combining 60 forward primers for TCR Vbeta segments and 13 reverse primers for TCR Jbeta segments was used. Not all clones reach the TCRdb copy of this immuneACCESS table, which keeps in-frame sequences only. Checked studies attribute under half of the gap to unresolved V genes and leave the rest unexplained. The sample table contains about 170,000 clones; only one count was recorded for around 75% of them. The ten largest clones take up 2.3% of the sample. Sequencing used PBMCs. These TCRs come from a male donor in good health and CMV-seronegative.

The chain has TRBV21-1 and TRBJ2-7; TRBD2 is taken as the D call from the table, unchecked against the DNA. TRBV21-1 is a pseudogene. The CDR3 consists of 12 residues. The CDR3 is CASSKPAYEQYF. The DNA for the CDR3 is TGTGCCAGCAGCAAACCCGCCTACGAGCAGTACTTC.

The CDR3 region has the DNA TGTGCCAGCAAGCACAGTCACTCTGGAAACACCATATATTTT. This encodes CASKHSHSGNTIYF. V and J are TRBV6-1 and TRBJ1-3; no definite D call. V lost 7 bases and J lost 0, with 10 bases in between. CDR3 length: 14 residues. Per germline, CDR1 MNHNS and CDR2 SASEGT.

CDR3 sequence: CASSLDSLDTQYF. Written as DNA, the CDR3 is TGTGCCAGCAGCTTAGATTCCTTAGATACGCAGTATTTT. The chain joins TRBV13 to TRBJ2-3; no firm D call. The CDR3 is made up of 13 amino acids. The ends were cut back, 1 base at V and 5 bases at J, with 7 bases in the middle. Germline assignment: CDR1 PRHDT and CDR2 FYEKMQ (reference sequence). The complete variable domain, with remaining parts taken from reference TRBV13 and TRBJ2-3, reads AAGVIQSPRHLIKEKRETATLKCYPIPRHDTVYWYQQGPGQDPQFLISFYEKMQSDKGSIPDRFSAQQFSDYHSELNMSSLELGDSALYFCASSLDSLDTQYFGPGTRLTVL.

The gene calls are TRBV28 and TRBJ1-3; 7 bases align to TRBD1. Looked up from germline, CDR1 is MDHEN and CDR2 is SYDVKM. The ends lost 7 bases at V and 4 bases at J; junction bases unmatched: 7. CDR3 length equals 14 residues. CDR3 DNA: TGTGCCAGCACCCGACAGGGAACCGGAAACACCATATATTTT. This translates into CASTRQGTGNTIYF.

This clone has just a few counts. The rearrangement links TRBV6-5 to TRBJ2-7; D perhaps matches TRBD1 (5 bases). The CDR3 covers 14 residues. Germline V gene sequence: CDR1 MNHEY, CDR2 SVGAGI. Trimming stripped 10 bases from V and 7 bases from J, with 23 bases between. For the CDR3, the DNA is TGTGCCACCGACTCGGCCCAAGGGGTAGGGGAGCAGTACTTC. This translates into CATDSAQGVGEQYF.

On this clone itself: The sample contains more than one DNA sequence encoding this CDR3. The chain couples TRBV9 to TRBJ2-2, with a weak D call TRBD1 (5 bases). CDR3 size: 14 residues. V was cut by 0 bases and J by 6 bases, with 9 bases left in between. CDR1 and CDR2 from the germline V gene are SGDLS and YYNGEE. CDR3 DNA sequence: TGTGCCAGCAGCGTAGGGACAAGGTCCGGGGAGCTGTTTTTT. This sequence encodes CASSVGTRSGELFF.

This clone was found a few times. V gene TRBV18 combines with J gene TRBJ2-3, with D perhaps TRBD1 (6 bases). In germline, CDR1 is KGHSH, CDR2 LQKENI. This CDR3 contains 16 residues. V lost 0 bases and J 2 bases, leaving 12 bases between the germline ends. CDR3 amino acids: CASSPPRLGATDTQYF. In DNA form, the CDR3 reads TGTGCCAGCTCACCACCGAGGTTGGGGGCCACAGATACGCAGTATTTT.

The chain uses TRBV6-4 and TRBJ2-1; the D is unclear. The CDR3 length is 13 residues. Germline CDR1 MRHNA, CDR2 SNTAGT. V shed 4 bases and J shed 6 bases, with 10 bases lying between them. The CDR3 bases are TGTGCCAGCAGTGCCACCGACATCAATGAGCAGTTCTTC. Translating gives CASSATDINEQFF.

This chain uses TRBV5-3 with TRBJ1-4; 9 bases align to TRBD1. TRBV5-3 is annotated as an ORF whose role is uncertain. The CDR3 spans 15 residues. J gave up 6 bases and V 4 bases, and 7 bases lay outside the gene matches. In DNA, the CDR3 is TGTGCCAGAAGCCCGCGGACAGGGGATTATGAAAAACTGTTTTTT. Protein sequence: CARSPRTGDYEKLFF.

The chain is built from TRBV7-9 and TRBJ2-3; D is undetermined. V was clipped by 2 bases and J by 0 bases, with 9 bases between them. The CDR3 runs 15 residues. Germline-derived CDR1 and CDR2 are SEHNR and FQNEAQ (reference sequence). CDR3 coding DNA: TGTGCCAGCAGCTTATTACATTATAGCACAGATACGCAGTATTTT. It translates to CASSLLHYSTDTQYF.

The CDR3 DNA reads TGTGCCAGCAGCTTAGATCGCTGGCGGGGCGGGGAGACCCAGTACTTC. Amino acids: CASSLDRWRGGETQYF. The V gene is TRBV11-2, the J gene TRBJ2-5; D may be TRBD2 (6 bases). CDR1 is SGHAT and CDR2 is FQNNGV in the germline V gene. Trimming took 0 bases from V and 5 from J, leaving 16 bases between them. The CDR3 has 16 residues. The full variable domain, its missing parts supplied by reference TRBV11-2 and TRBJ2-5, is EAGVAQSPRYKIIEKRQSVAFWCNPISGHATLYWYQQILGQGPKLLIQFQNNGVVDDSQLPKDRFSAERLKGVDSTLKIQPAKLEDSAVYLCASSLDRWRGGETQYFGPGTRLLVL.

The CDR3 here is CASSYRQGYYGYTF. Here the CDR3 DNA reads TGTGCCAGCAGTTACCGACAGGGGTATTATGGCTACACCTTC. This chain connects TRBV6-6 to TRBJ1-2; TRBD1 matches 8 bases. The CDR3 length is 14 residues. Unmatched junction bases numbered 4, after V lost 2 bases and J lost 5 bases. In germline, CDR1 is MNHNY, CDR2 SVGAGI (reference sequence).

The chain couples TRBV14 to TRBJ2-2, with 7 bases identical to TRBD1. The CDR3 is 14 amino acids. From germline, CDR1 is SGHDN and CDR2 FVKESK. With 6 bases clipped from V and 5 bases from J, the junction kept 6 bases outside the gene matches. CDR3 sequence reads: CASSRNRGTGELFF. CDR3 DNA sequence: TGTGCCAGCAGTCGAAACAGGGGAACCGGGGAGCTGTTTTTT.

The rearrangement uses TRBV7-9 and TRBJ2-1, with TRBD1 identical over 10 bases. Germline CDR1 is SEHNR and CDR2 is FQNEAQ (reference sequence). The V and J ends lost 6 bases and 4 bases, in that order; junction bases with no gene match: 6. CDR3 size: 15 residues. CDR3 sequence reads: CASSAGTGDYNEQFF. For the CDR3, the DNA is TGTGCCAGCAGTGCGGGGACAGGGGATTACAATGAGCAGTTCTTC.

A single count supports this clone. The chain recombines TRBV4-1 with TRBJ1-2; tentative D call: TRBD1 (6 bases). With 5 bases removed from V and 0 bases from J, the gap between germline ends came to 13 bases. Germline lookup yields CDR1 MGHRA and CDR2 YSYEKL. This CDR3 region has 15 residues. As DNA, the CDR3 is TGCGCCAGCAGCTCCCGGACAGAAACTAACTATGGCTACACCTTC. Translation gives CASSSRTETNYGYTF.

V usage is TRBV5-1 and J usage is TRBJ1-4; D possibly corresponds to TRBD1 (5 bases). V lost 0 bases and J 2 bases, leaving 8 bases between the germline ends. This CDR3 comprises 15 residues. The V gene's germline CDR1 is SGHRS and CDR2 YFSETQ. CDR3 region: CASSLEGNTNEKLFF. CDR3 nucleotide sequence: TGCGCCAGCAGCTTGGAGGGGAATACTAATGAAAAACTGTTTTTT.

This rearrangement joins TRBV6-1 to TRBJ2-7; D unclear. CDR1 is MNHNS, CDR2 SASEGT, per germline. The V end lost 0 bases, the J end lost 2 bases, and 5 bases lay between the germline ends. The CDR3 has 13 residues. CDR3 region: CASSEATAYEQYF. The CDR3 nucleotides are TGTGCCAGCAGTGAAGCCACAGCCTACGAGCAGTACTTC.

DNA of the CDR3: TGTGCCAGCAGCTTAAACTCCCGAGTCCAGCATTTT. Protein product: CASSLNSRVQHF. The chain uses TRBV7-9 and TRBJ1-5; no firm D call. Germline assignment: CDR1 SEHNR and CDR2 FQNEAQ (reference sequence). V was pared by 2 bases and J by 12 bases, with 11 bases between. The CDR3 has 12 residues.